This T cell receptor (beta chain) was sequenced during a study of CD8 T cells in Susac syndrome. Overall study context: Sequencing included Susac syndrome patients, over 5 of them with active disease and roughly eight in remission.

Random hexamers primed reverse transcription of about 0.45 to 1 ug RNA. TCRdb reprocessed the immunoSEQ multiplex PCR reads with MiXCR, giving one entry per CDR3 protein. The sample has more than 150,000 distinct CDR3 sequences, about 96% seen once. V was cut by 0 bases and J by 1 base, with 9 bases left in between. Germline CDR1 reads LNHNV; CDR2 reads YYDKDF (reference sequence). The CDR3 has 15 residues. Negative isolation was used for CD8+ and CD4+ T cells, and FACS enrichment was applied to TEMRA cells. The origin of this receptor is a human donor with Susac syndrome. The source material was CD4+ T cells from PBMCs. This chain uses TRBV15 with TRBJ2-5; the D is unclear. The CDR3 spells CATSRDSASQETQYF. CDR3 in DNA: TGTGCCACCAGCAGAGATTCAGCTAGCCAAGAGACCCAGTACTTC.